This T cell receptor (beta chain) is drawn from a study of T cells in Graves' hyperthyroidism and ophthalmopathy. Across the whole study: Once the initial diagnosis was made, peripheral blood was obtained before any treatment.

This clonotype was recorded many times. Germline is not matched at one junction end, which may reflect a read error. Amplified regions were TCR beta CDR3 sequences from RNA transcripts. The TCR CDR3 was amplified in a first-round RT-PCR using the HTBI primer set. TCRdb reprocessed the multiplex PCR reads via MiXCR and lists one record per CDR3 protein. The table has around 380,000 distinct CDR3 sequences, about 13% seen once. The CDR3 runs to 16 residues. Germline CDR1 reads MNHEY; CDR2 reads SMNVEV (reference sequence). This sequence was found in a man younger than 45 with Graves' hyperthyroidism that later progressed to Graves' ophthalmopathy. The sample taken for sequencing was blood. V gene TRBV27 combines with J gene TRBJ1-2; 7 nucleotides align to TRBD1. The CDR3 protein is CASSLLVGTENYSYTF. DNA for the CDR3: TGTGCCAGCAGTTTACTCGTTGGGACAGAGAACTATAGCTACACCTTC.